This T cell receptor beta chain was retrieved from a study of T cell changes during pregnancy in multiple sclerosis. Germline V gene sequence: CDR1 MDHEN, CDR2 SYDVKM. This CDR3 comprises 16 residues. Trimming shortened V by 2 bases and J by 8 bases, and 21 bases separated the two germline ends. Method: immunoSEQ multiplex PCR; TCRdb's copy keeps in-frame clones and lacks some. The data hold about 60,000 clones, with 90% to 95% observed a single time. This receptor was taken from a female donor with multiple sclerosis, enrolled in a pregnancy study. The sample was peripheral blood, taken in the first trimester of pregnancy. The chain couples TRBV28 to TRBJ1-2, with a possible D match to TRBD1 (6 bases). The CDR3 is CASSLPSYQGFRGYTF. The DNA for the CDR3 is TGTGCCAGCAGTTTACCCTCGTACCAGGGGTTTCGGGGCTACACCTTC.